Each of the 13 T cell receptor beta chains below was sequenced from the same sample in a study of blood T cell repertoires in COVID-19. Clones were read by immunoSEQ multiplex PCR, and TCRdb kept only the in-frame ones, dropping some. The sample records approximately 250,000 clones, 70% to 90% being singletons. The specimen was PBMCs or T cells enriched from blood (not recorded which). All receptors derive from a woman aged 35 to 49 with acute COVID-19.

The chain carries TRBV19 and TRBJ2-1, with 8 bases lining up with TRBD2. The CDR3 totals 15 residues. V lost 3 bases to trimming and J lost 10 bases; unmatched junction nucleotides: 11. CDR1 and CDR2 (germline): LNHDA, SQIVND (reference sequence). This chain's CDR3 is CASSIAGGGWREQFF. The CDR3 DNA reads TGTGCCAGTAGTATTGCCGGGGGGGGATGGCGGGAGCAGTTCTTC.

The chain is built from TRBV5-4 and TRBJ1-2, with D unresolved. Trimming removed 0 bases from V and 0 bases from J, with 6 bases in between. This CDR3 region has 14 residues. Germline V gene lookup returns CDR1 SGHNT and CDR2 YYREEE (reference sequence). CDR3 coding DNA: TGTGCCAGCAGCTTGGAAACGGCTAACTATGGCTACACCTTC. Translation gives CASSLETANYGYTF.

The rearrangement links TRBV4-3 to TRBJ2-2, with D possibly TRBD1 on 5 matching bases. Germline-derived CDR1 and CDR2 are LGHNA and YSLEER. The length of the CDR3 is 15 residues. The germline V and J ends were trimmed by 4 bases and 7 bases, with 16 bases remaining between them. CDR3 sequence reads: CASSRSRELSGELFF. DNA of the CDR3: TGCGCCAGCAGCCGCTCCAGGGAATTGAGCGGGGAGCTGTTTTTT.

The chain carries TRBV7-4 and TRBJ2-3, with 8 positions matching TRBD2. The CDR3 is 14 residues long. With 3 bases clipped from V and 4 bases from J, the junction kept 3 bases outside the gene matches. Germline values: CDR1 SGHVT, CDR2 SQSDAQ. The chain's CDR3 is CASSLSGSADTQYF. CDR3 nucleotide sequence: TGTGCCAGCAGCTTGAGCGGGAGCGCAGATACGCAGTATTTT.

With regard to this clone: The junction differs from germline at one of its ends, possibly a read error. This chain links TRBV3-1 (or the pseudogene TRBV3-2) with TRBJ1-1; D might be TRBD1 (5 bases). The CDR3 extends over 14 amino acids. Per germline, CDR1 LGHDT and CDR2 YNNKEL (reference sequence). CDR3: CAGSQTALGTEAFF. The CDR3 DNA reads TGTGCCGGCAGCCAGACAGCCCTGGGGACTGAAGCTTTCTTT.

A remark on this clone: Different DNA sequences within this sample yield the same CDR3. The rearrangement uses TRBV7-2 and TRBJ1-2; possible D gene TRBD1, 6 bases. CDR1 and CDR2 (germline): SGHTA, FQGNSA. The CDR3 runs to 13 residues. Trimming left V 2 bases short and J 5 bases short, with 9 bases between. The CDR3 loop reads CASSLRTAYGYTF. The CDR3 coding sequence is TGTGCCAGCAGCTTAAGGACAGCATATGGCTACACCTTC.

V gene TRBV7-2 combines with J gene TRBJ1-2; the D gene is possibly TRBD1 (6 bases). Germline assignment: CDR1 SGHTA and CDR2 FQGNSA. The V end lost 4 bases, the J end lost 4 bases, and 16 bases lay between the germline ends. The CDR3 spans 15 residues. In DNA form, the CDR3 reads TGTGCCAGCAGCTCCCCTGGGGGGGCTGGCTATGGCTACACCTTC. Its protein product is CASSSPGGAGYGYTF.

The rearrangement joins TRBV6-2 or TRBV6-3 to TRBJ2-7, with 8 bases matching TRBD2. The CDR3 is 14 residues long. The germline CDR1 and CDR2 sequences are MNHEY and SVGEGT. The trim removed 2 bases at V and 6 bases at J, leaving 6 bases unmatched. CDR3: CASSYGGGSREQYF. The DNA for the CDR3 is TGTGCCAGCAGTTACGGCGGGGGGTCTCGCGAGCAGTACTTC.

CDR3 region: CASSLAETAIYF. The DNA of the CDR3 is TGTGCCAGCAGTTTGGCCGAGACAGCCATATATTTT. V gene TRBV12-3 or TRBV12-4 combines with J gene TRBJ1-3; D may be TRBD1 (5 bases). V lost 3 bases to trimming and J lost 11 bases, with 11 bases between them. The CDR3 is made up of 12 amino acids.

The chain uses TRBV15 and TRBJ2-7, with TRBD2 as a possible D gene (6 bases). The CDR3 is 15 amino acids. Germline-derived CDR1 and CDR2 are LNHNV and YYDKDF (reference sequence). Trimming removed 0 bases from V and 0 bases from J, with 9 bases in between. In DNA form, the CDR3 reads TGTGCCACCAGCAGAGATCCGGGGGTCTCCTACGAGCAGTACTTC. This gives the protein CATSRDPGVSYEQYF.

This clone showed up just a few times. The rearrangement uses TRBV18 and TRBJ2-4, with 9 positions matching TRBD1. The CDR3 contains 16 residues. The V segment lost 2 bases and the J segment 2 bases; nucleotides outside the gene matches: 4. Germline assignment: CDR1 KGHSH and CDR2 LQKENI. The CDR3, as DNA: TGTGCCAGCTCACCAAGGGACAGGGTGACCAAAAACATTCAGTACTTC. Amino acids: CASSPRDRVTKNIQYF.

This clone was counted a single time. The rearrangement uses TRBV12-5 and TRBJ1-2; 8 nucleotides line up with TRBD1. V trimming: 2 bases; J trimming: 4 bases; junction bases outside the gene matches: 9. CDR3 length: 16 residues. Per the germline V gene, CDR1 is LGHNT and CDR2 is FRNRAP. CDR3 loop: CASGLLPQGAFYGYTF. The CDR3 DNA sequence: TGTGCTAGTGGTTTGCTGCCCCAGGGGGCATTCTATGGCTACACCTTC.

The rearrangement links TRBV7-8 to TRBJ1-3; TRBD1 aligns across 7 bases. The CDR3 loop spans 15 amino acids. With 5 bases clipped from V and 1 base from J, the junction kept 5 bases outside the gene matches. In germline, CDR1 is SGHVS, CDR2 FQNEAQ. The CDR3, as DNA: TGTGCCAGCAGCGCGACAGGGATTTCTGGAAACACCATATATTTT. Translation gives CASSATGISGNTIYF.